Given below is one T cell receptor (beta chain) in context. Its antigen is not known. CDR1 is DFQATT, CDR2 SNEGSKA, per germline (reference sequence). V shed 0 bases and J 4 bases; nucleotides not matched to a gene: 17. The CDR3 covers 18 residues. This entry belongs to a study of post-analysis software for immune sequencing data. Study results and limitations: Roughly five TRBV segments were significantly more frequent in patients than in controls. TRBV5-6, TRBV5-1 and TRBV20-1 were among these segments.

The TCR beta cDNA libraries contained unique molecular identifiers. TCRdb analysed the PCR reads with MiXCR anew, one entry per CDR3 protein. Of 750,000 to 950,000 distinct CDR3 sequences listed, 40% to 55% are singletons. The TCR comes from a girl aged 10 to 17 with multiple sclerosis. What was sequenced was blood. This chain joins TRBV20-1 and TRBJ2-5; 7 positions agree with TRBD1. CDR3 DNA sequence: TGCAGTGCTAGAGATTCCCAGCCGGGGTGGGCAGGGGGAGAGACCCAGTACTTC. It specifies CSARDSQPGWAGGETQYF.